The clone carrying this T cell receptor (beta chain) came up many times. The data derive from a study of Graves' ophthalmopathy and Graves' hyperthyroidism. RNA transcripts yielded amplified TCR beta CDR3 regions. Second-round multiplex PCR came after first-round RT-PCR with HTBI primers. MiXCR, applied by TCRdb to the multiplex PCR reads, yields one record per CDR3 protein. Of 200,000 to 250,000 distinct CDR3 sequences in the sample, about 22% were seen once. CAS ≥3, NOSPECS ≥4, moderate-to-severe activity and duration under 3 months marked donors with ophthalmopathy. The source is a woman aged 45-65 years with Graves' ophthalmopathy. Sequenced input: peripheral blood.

The CDR3 DNA reads TGTGCCAGCAGCTTATTTGGGCCGCTAGCGGCACAAGAGACCCAGTACTTC. Translating gives CASSLFGPLAAQETQYF. This sequence joins TRBV7-2 and TRBJ2-5; TRBD2 matches at 7 bases. CDR1 is SGHTA, CDR2 FQGNSA, per germline. The CDR3 consists of 17 residues. V lost 2 bases to trimming and J lost 2 bases; unmatched junction nucleotides: 11.